The TCR beta chain described here comes from a study of blood T cell repertoires in COVID-19. J gave up 2 bases and V 4 bases, and 4 bases lay outside the gene matches. The CDR3 consists of 16 residues. Germline lookup yields CDR1 SGHRS and CDR2 YFSETQ. This clone was seen more than once but under ten times. Profiling relied on immunoSEQ multiplex PCR, and the TCRdb table lists in-frame clones only, not all of them. The repertoire holds about 280,000 clones, with around 85% as singletons. Sequences were obtained from peripheral blood. The TCR sequence derives from a woman younger than 45 who had recovered from COVID-19. The chain links TRBV5-1 to TRBJ2-5; 14 bases agree with TRBD2. The CDR3 bases are TGCGCCAGCAGCCAGACTAGCGGGGGGGCACAAGAGACCCAGTACTTC. Translation gives CASSQTSGGAQETQYF. The variable domain in full, completed from reference TRBV5-1 and TRBJ2-5, reads KAGVTQTPRYLIKTRGQQVTLSCSPISGHRSVSWYQQTPGQGLQFLFEYFSETQRNKGNFPGRFSGRQFSNSRSEMNVSTLELGDSALYLCASSQTSGGAQETQYFGPGTRLLVL.